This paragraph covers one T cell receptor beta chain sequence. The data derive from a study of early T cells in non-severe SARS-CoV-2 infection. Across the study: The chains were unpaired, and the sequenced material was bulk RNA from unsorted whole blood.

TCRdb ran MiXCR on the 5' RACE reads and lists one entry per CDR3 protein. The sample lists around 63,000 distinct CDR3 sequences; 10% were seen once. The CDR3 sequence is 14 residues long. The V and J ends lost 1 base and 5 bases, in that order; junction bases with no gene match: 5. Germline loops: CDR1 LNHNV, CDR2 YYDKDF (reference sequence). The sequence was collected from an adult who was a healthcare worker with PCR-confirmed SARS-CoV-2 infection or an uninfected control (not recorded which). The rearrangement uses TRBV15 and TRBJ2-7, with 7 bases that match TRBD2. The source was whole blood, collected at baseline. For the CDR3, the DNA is TGTGCCACCAGCAGAGGAGCGGGATCGAACGAGCAGTACTTC. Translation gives CATSRGAGSNEQYF.